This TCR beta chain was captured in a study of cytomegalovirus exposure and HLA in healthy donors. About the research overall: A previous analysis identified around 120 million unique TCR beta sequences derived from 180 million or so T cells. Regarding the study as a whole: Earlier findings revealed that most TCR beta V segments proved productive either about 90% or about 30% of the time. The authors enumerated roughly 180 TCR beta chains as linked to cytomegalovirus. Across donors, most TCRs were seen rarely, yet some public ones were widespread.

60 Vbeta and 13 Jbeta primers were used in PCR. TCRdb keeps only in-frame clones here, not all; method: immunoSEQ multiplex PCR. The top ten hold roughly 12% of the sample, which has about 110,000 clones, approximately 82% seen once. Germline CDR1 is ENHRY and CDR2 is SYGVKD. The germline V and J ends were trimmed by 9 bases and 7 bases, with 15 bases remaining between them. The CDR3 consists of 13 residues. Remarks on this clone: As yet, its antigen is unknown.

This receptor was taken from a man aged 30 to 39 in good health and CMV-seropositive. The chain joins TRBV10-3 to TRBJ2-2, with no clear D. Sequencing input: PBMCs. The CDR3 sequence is CAILLENSGELFF. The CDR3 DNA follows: TGTGCCATTCTCCTGGAGAATAGCGGGGAGCTGTTTTTT.